The present T cell receptor beta chain was sequenced within a study of shared clonotypes between healthy human individuals. Study context: CD4 naive and memory got three plates each, CD8 naive two, CD8 memory one.

Germline V gives CDR1 SGHDT, CDR2 YYEEEE. The CDR3 has 13 amino acids. 200 ng DNA, 25,000 to 30,000 T cell genomes, went into each sorted-subset replicate PCR. Sequencing used immunoSEQ multiplex PCR; TCRdb keeps in-frame clones, though not all of them. The table has under 600,000 clones, approximately 95% seen once. This TCR derives from a woman between 25 and 40 years old in good health. Sequences were obtained from naive CD4+ T cells sorted from blood. Regarding subset: CD45RA+ positively selected. The chain carries TRBV5-6 and TRBJ2-5, with D perhaps TRBD1 (6 bases). The J call is uncertain, as TRBJ2-7 better fits the DNA end. The CDR3 is CASSPPDSYEQYF. In nucleotides, the CDR3 is TGTGCCAGCAGCCCACCGGACAGTTACGAGCAGTACTTC.